The rows below give T cell receptor beta chains drawn from one sample of a study of blood T cells in healthy people across ages. Using its own MiXCR run on the 5' RACE reads, TCRdb lists one record per CDR3 protein. The sample has approximately 1,000,000 distinct CDR3 sequences, roughly two fifths seen once. Sequenced sample: blood. Receptor source: a man younger than 35 in good health. Both conserved end residues are part of each CDR3. A D gene is named only where the DNA matches it firmly. The size entry is marked missing in some rows and otherwise reads once, few, many or a size class.

v_call	j_call	clone_size	d_call	cdr3_nt	cdr3_aa
TRBV11-1	TRBJ1-1	many	-	TGTGCCAGCAGCGCAGGGACGGCACCTTTCTTT	CASSAGTAPFF
TRBV10-3	TRBJ1-2	-	TRBD1	TGTGCCATCAGTGAGACAGGGGGAATGAGCTACACCTTC	CAISETGGMSYTF
TRBV28	TRBJ1-5	-	-	TGTGCCAGCAGTTTGATGACAGGTAGGAGCAATCAGCCCCAGCATTTT	CASSLMTGRSNQPQHF
TRBV20-1	TRBJ1-1	-	-	TGCAGTGCTAAAGACAGCCCCGGGTCTAATGAAGCTTTCTTT	CSAKDSPGSNEAFF
TRBV2	TRBJ1-5	-	-	TGTGCCAGCGAATTCGGCTCGAGGCAGCCCCAGCATTTT	CASEFGSRQPQHF
TRBV2	TRBJ1-5	-	-	TGTGCCAGCAGTGCGGGGAGGGGAGGAAATCAGCCCCAGCATTTT	CASSAGRGGNQPQHF
TRBV4-1	TRBJ2-3	-	TRBD2	TGCGCCAGCAGCCAAAAAGCGGGGGGGCTGGCAGATACGCAGTATTTT	CASSQKAGGLADTQYF
TRBV4-3	TRBJ2-3	few	-	TGCGCCAGCAGCCAAGAAAATACGCAGTATTTT	CASSQENTQYF
TRBV7-8	TRBJ2-1	-	TRBD2	TGTGCCAGCAGCTTGAGCCGAGAGCGGGGGTACAATGAGCAGTTCTTC	CASSLSRERGYNEQFF
TRBV27	TRBJ1-4	-	-	TGTGCCAGCAGTCCTAACCTACAGGGTCGTGAAAAACTGTTTTTT	CASSPNLQGREKLFF
TRBV4-2	TRBJ2-1	-	-	TGTGCCAGCAGCCAAGATCGGGACTACAATGAGCAGTTCTTC	CASSQDRDYNEQFF
TRBV7-9	TRBJ2-5	-	-	TGTGCCAGCAGCCCCATAAACCGAGAAGCCCAAGAGACCCAGTACTTC	CASSPINREAQETQYF
TRBV20-1	TRBJ1-5	-	-	TGCAGTGCCAATGCGGGGGAGGGCAATCAGCCCCAGCATTTT	CSANAGEGNQPQHF
TRBV12-3/TRBV12-4	TRBJ2-1	few	-	TGTGCCAGCAGTTTAGCTAGGGGCGAGGAGCAGTTCTTC	CASSLARGEEQFF
TRBV12-3/TRBV12-4	TRBJ2-1	-	-	TGTGCCAGCAGTTTCATTATTAATGAGCAGTTCTTC	CASSFIINEQFF
TRBV6-2/TRBV6-3	TRBJ2-5	few	-	TGTGCCAGCAGCCCCTTGGACACTCAAGAGACCCAGTACTTC	CASSPLDTQETQYF
TRBV12-5	TRBJ1-1	-	TRBD1	TGTGCTAGTGGTTTCGATACCGGGACAGTGACTGAAGCTTTCTTT	CASGFDTGTVTEAFF
TRBV2	TRBJ1-1	-	-	TGTGCCAGCGGATGGACGGGAAACACTGAAGCTTTCTTT	CASGWTGNTEAFF
TRBV9	TRBJ2-7	few	-	TGTGCCAGCAGCGTAGCGTCAGGAGTCCTCTACGAGCAGTACTTC	CASSVASGVLYEQYF
TRBV6-4	TRBJ2-5	-	-	TGTGCCAGCAGAAGGCAGGGGTACAATGAGCAGTACTTC	CASRRQGYNEQYF
TRBV20-1	TRBJ2-3	-	TRBD1	TGCAGTGCCTGTCGTGAGGGGGCTCTCACAGATACGCAGTATTTT	CSACREGALTDTQYF
TRBV7-9	TRBJ2-7	-	-	TGTGCCAGCAGCTTAAGGGTGGGTACATCCTACGAGCAGTACTTC	CASSLRVGTSYEQYF
TRBV16	TRBJ1-5	-	-	TGTGCCAGCAGCCAATTGGTGGGCTTGGGGGATCAGCCCCAGCATTTT	CASSQLVGLGDQPQHF
TRBV2	TRBJ2-2	-	-	TGTGCCAGCAGCCCTCAGACGTCGGGTACCGGGGAGCTGTTTTTT	CASSPQTSGTGELFF
TRBV30	TRBJ1-1	few	-	TGTGCCTGGAGTGAAGGAACCGGCGGCACTGAAGCTTTCTTT	CAWSEGTGGTEAFF
TRBV5-1	TRBJ2-1	few	TRBD1	TGCGCCAGCAGCCAGACAGGGATCCATGAGCAGTTCTTC	CASSQTGIHEQFF
TRBV6-7	TRBJ2-7	once	-	TGTGCCAGCCCAGGCCTCAGGGCAAGTAGGTCCTACAATGAGCAGTACTTC	CASPGLRASRSYNEQYF
TRBV2	TRBJ2-5	-	TRBD2	TGTGCCAGCAGTGATGGTCTAGCGGGATTGGAGACCCAGTACTTC	CASSDGLAGLETQYF
TRBV5-8	TRBJ1-6	-	-	TGTGCCAGCAGCCTGGGACGGTCGGTTCGAAATTCACCCCTCCACTTT	CASSLGRSVRNSPLHF
TRBV28	TRBJ1-2	few	-	TGTGCCAGCAGTGACACGTCCTATGGCTACACCTTC	CASSDTSYGYTF
TRBV7-8	TRBJ2-3	once	-	TGTGCCAGCAGGTTAGATAGGGAGTGGGCGCAGTATTTT	CASRLDREWAQYF
TRBV7-2	TRBJ2-1	-	TRBD1	TGTGCCAGCAGCTTACACCGGGACAGGGTAAGCAATGAGCAGTTCTTC	CASSLHRDRVSNEQFF
TRBV6-1	TRBJ2-1	-	TRBD1	TGTGCCAGCAGCCGCCGGGACAGGGTGAATGAGCAGTTCTTC	CASSRRDRVNEQFF
TRBV20-1	TRBJ2-5	-	TRBD1	TGCAGTGCTGCCTCGGGACAGGGTAAAGAGACCCAGTACTTC	CSAASGQGKETQYF
TRBV9	TRBJ1-2	many	-	TGTGCCAGCAGCGTAGCCCCTGCAGATAACTATGGCTACACCTTC	CASSVAPADNYGYTF
TRBV7-7	TRBJ1-6	-	-	TGTGCTATCCATTCACCCCTCCACTTT	CAIHSPLHF
TRBV28	TRBJ2-2	once	-	TGTGCCAGCATCCCTACCGAAGGGGGATCTGGCACCGGGGAGCTGTTTTTT	CASIPTEGGSGTGELFF
TRBV28	TRBJ2-1	-	-	TGTGCCAGCAGTTTAAATCCCCAATACGGTGAGCAGTTCTTC	CASSLNPQYGEQFF
TRBV6-2/TRBV6-3	TRBJ2-7	-	TRBD2	TGTGCCAGCAGTTACAGGACTAGCGGTAAGAGCTCCTACAATGAGCAGTACTTC	CASSYRTSGKSSYNEQYF
TRBV28	TRBJ2-3	-	-	TGTGCCAGCACCCTCGGCAGGGAAGCTACGCAGTATTTT	CASTLGREATQYF